The 22 T cell receptor beta chains below come from one sample, sequenced in a study of OX40 agonist ivuxolimab in advanced cancers. Assay used: immunoSEQ multiplex PCR; TCRdb lists only in-frame clones, some missing. Of 65,000 to 85,000 clones in the sample, about 92% were seen once. The sample was CD4+ or CD8+ T cells sorted from blood, taken in a trial of the OX40 agonist ivuxolimab. The receptor source for this set is an adult with an advanced solid tumor such as melanoma, head and neck, liver or kidney cancer.

This chain joins TRBV11-1 and TRBJ2-1; unclear D gene. Germline V CDR1 and CDR2: SGHAT, FQDESV (reference sequence). V was pared by 5 bases and J by 5 bases, with 13 bases between. The CDR3 length is 14 residues. Written as DNA, the CDR3 is TGTGCCAGCAGCCGTCCCCCTACCAACAATGAGCAGTTCTTC. Translated: CASSRPPTNNEQFF. Together with reference TRBV11-1 and TRBJ2-1, the CDR3 gives the full variable domain: EAEVAQSPRYKITEKSQAVAFWCDPISGHATLYWYRQILGQGPELLVQFQDESVVDDSQLPKDRFSAERLKGVDSTLKIQPAELGDSAMYLCASSRPPTNNEQFFGPGTRLTVL.

This clone was recorded only once. The V and J genes are TRBV5-5 and TRBJ2-3, with D unresolved. V was pared by 0 bases and J by 2 bases, with 13 bases between. The CDR3 spans 16 residues. Germline-derived CDR1 and CDR2 are SGHKS and YYEKEE (reference sequence). DNA for the CDR3: TGTGCCAGCAGCTTGGGGCAGAATCACCTCACAGATACGCAGTATTTT. Residues: CASSLGQNHLTDTQYF.

The chain employs TRBV6-1 and TRBJ2-7, with D possibly TRBD1 on 6 matching bases. CDR3 length: 12 residues. CDR1 MNHNS and CDR2 SASEGT come from the germline V gene. V shed 4 bases and J shed 9 bases, with 13 bases lying between them. For the CDR3, the DNA is TGTGCCAGCAGTGCACAGGGAAGTCGGCAGTACTTC. Its protein is CASSAQGSRQYF.

The chain employs TRBV27 and TRBJ2-7; D gene ambiguous. The V gene lost 3 bases and the J gene lost 3 bases, with 3 bases spanning the gap. Germline V gene data show CDR1 as MNHEY and CDR2 as SMNVEV (reference sequence). The length of the CDR3 is 11 residues. The CDR3 sequence: CASSLGYEQYF. DNA of the CDR3: TGTGCCAGCAGTTTGGGCTACGAGCAGTACTTC.

The chain recombines TRBV7-9 with TRBJ1-1; 7 bases align to TRBD1. The CDR3 spans 15 residues. CDR1 is SEHNR and CDR2 is FQNEAQ in the germline V gene (reference sequence). Trimming took 5 bases from V and 4 from J; bases not matched to a gene: 10. CDR3 bases: TGTGCCAGCAGCACCAACAGGGGTAGTGGCACTGAAGCTTTCTTT. Protein product: CASSTNRGSGTEAFF.

The V gene is TRBV7-2, the J gene TRBJ2-4; 9 bases align to TRBD1. The V gene's germline CDR1 is SGHTA and CDR2 FQGNSA. Trimming removed 5 bases from V and 1 base from J; junction bases left unmatched: 9. The CDR3 has 17 amino acids. CDR3 residues: CASSLRTGELAKNIQYF. The CDR3 DNA sequence: TGTGCCAGCAGCCTAAGGACAGGGGAATTGGCCAAAAACATTCAGTACTTC. Full variable domain (outside the CDR3, taken from reference TRBV7-2 and TRBJ2-4): GAGVSQSPSNKVTEKGKDVELRCDPISGHTALYWYRQSLGQGLEFLIYFQGNSAPDKSGLPSDRFSAERTGGSVSTLTIQRTQQEDSAVYLCASSLRTGELAKNIQYFGAGTRLSVL.

The CDR3 loop reads CASSETGGTEAFF. CDR3 nucleotides: TGTGCCAGCAGCGAGACAGGGGGCACTGAAGCTTTCTTT. This sequence joins TRBV9 and TRBJ1-1, with 9 bases lining up with TRBD1. This CDR3 has 13 residues. Per the germline V gene, CDR1 is SGDLS and CDR2 is YYNGEE. V lost 3 bases and J lost 4; bases outside the gene matches: 1.

The J gene is TRBJ2-4, the V gene TRBV4-1; D remains ambiguous. Trimming cost V 7 bases and J 1 base, with 14 bases left between them. The CDR3 is made up of 15 amino acids. CDR1 and CDR2 from the germline V gene are MGHRA and YSYEKL. CDR3 bases: TGCGCCAGCACGTACACACAAGTGGCCAAAAACATTCAGTACTTC. This sequence encodes CASTYTQVAKNIQYF.

The chain carries TRBV5-4 and TRBJ2-7, with TRBD1 matching 7 bases. The V gene's germline CDR1 is SGHNT and CDR2 YYREEE (reference sequence). Trimming took 4 bases from V and 3 from J; bases not matched to a gene: 10. The CDR3 contains 15 residues. The CDR3 nucleotides read TGTGCCAGCAGCGGCAGGCAGGGGGTTTTCTACGAGCAGTACTTC. Residues: CASSGRQGVFYEQYF. The complete variable domain, with remaining parts taken from reference TRBV5-4 and TRBJ2-7, reads ETGVTQSPTHLIKTRGQQVTLRCSSQSGHNTVSWYQQALGQGPQFIFQYYREEENGRGNFPPRFSGLQFPNYSSELNVNALELDDSALYLCASSGRQGVFYEQYFGPGTRLTVT.

In the case of this clone: One end of the junction fails to match germline, which may point to a read error. The chain joins TRBV18 to TRBJ2-5, with D maybe TRBD2 (6 bases). The CDR3 runs to 13 residues. The germline CDR1 and CDR2 sequences are KGHSH and LQKENI. The DNA for the CDR3 is TGTGCCAGCTCACCCGGGGGAAAGACAGCAGAGCACTTC. Protein sequence: CASSPGGKTAEHF.

This chain connects TRBV18 to TRBJ2-1; 8 bases map to TRBD1. CDR1 KGHSH and CDR2 LQKENI come from the germline V gene. This CDR3 contains 15 residues. After removal of 1 base from V and 5 bases from J, the junction contained 4 bases not matched to a gene. The chain's CDR3 is CASSPQGQAHNEQFF. The DNA of the CDR3 is TGTGCCAGCTCACCACAGGGACAGGCCCACAATGAGCAGTTCTTC.

CDR3 sequence (DNA): TGTGCCTGGGTAGTCAGGAAGGACACTGAAGCTTTCTTT. It specifies CAWVVRKDTEAFF. J is TRBJ1-1 and V is TRBV30; no clear D. Germline V CDR1 and CDR2: GTSNPN, SVGIG (reference sequence). V lost 5 bases and J lost 3, with 13 bases in between. The CDR3 extends over 13 amino acids. The whole variable domain, remainder taken from reference TRBV30 and TRBJ1-1, is SQTIHQWPATLVQPVGSPLSLECTVEGTSNPNLYWYRQAAGRGLQLLFYSVGIGQISSEVPQNLSASRPQDRQFILSSKKLLLSDSGFYLCAWVVRKDTEAFFGQGTRLTVV.

The rearrangement joins TRBV28 to TRBJ2-5; TRBD2 is a possible D gene (5 bases). The CDR3 consists of 13 residues. V lost 4 bases to trimming and J lost 5 bases, with 11 bases between them. CDR1 and CDR2 (germline): MDHEN, SYDVKM. Here the CDR3 reads CASSSPGGETQYF. The CDR3 DNA sequence: TGTGCCAGCAGTTCCCCAGGCGGGGAGACCCAGTACTTC.

This chain connects TRBV19 to TRBJ2-5; D is perhaps TRBD1 (5 bases). V was cut by 1 base and J by 2 bases, with 14 bases left in between. The CDR3 consists of 16 residues. Germline CDR1 and CDR2: LNHDA and SQIVND (reference sequence). DNA for the CDR3: TGTGCCAGTAGTATAGCCAAAGGGGCCGCACAAGAGACCCAGTACTTC. Its translation: CASSIAKGAAQETQYF.

The chain has TRBV18 and TRBJ2-3; TRBD2 might be the D (7 bases). The CDR3 extends over 14 amino acids. CDR1 is KGHSH, CDR2 LQKENI, per germline. The germline V and J ends were trimmed by 1 base and 6 bases, with 11 bases remaining between them. In DNA form, the CDR3 reads TGTGCCAGCTCACCACTTGCGGGGGCCGATACGCAGTATTTT. Residues: CASSPLAGADTQYF. The whole variable domain, remainder taken from reference TRBV18 and TRBJ2-3, is NAGVMQNPRHLVRRRGQEARLRCSPMKGHSHVYWYRQLPEEGLKFMVYLQKENIIDESGMPKERFSAEFPKEGPSILRIQQVVRGDSAAYFCASSPLAGADTQYFGPGTRLTVL.

In this sample, this clone turned up once. One junction end does not reproduce the germline sequence, and a read error may be involved. The chain has TRBV10-3 and TRBJ2-7; D is possibly TRBD2 (6 bases). CDR1 and CDR2 (germline): ENHRY, SYGVKD. The CDR3 contains 12 residues. CDR3 sequence (DNA): TGTGCCAGCAGTAGCGGTTCCTACGAGCAGTACTTC. This gives the protein CASSSGSYEQYF.

With respect to this clone: One junction end does not reproduce the germline sequence, and a read error may be involved. This chain's CDR3 is CASRLVTGATEAFF. The CDR3 DNA reads TGCGCCAGCAGGTTGGTTACTGGGGCCACTGAAGCTTTCTTT. This chain links TRBV5-1 with TRBJ1-1; D may be TRBD1 (5 bases). Germline loops: CDR1 SGHRS, CDR2 YFSETQ. The CDR3 consists of 14 residues.

The chain couples TRBV19 to TRBJ1-4, with 11 positions matching TRBD1. Per the germline V gene, CDR1 is LNHDA and CDR2 is SQIVND (reference sequence). V was clipped by 4 bases and J by 5 bases; unmatched bases: 12. CDR3 length: 18 amino acids. The CDR3 sequence: CASSTRRTGGVENEKLFF. The DNA of the CDR3 is TGTGCCAGTAGTACCCGACGGACAGGGGGCGTTGAGAATGAAAAACTGTTTTTT.

J is TRBJ2-7 and V is TRBV30; unclear D gene. The CDR3 has 15 residues. From germline, CDR1 is GTSNPN and CDR2 SVGIG (reference sequence). The ends were cut back, 0 bases at V and 7 bases at J, with 19 bases in the middle. CDR3 residues: CAWSVGPHLMGEQYF. As DNA, the CDR3 is TGTGCCTGGAGTGTCGGTCCGCACCTTATGGGGGAGCAGTACTTC.

The V gene is TRBV5-6, the J gene TRBJ2-4; TRBD1 is a possible D gene (6 bases). CDR1 and CDR2 from the germline V gene are SGHDT and YYEEEE. V was cut by 1 base and J by 0 bases, with 11 bases left in between. This CDR3 has 16 residues. The CDR3 nucleotides read TGTGCCAGCAGCTTGAGGCAGGGGATAGCCAAAAACATTCAGTACTTC. Protein: CASSLRQGIAKNIQYF.

The chain employs TRBV7-2 and TRBJ2-3, with 7 bases matching TRBD1. The CDR3 has 15 residues. Trimming at V came to 4 bases and at J to 3 bases, leaving 7 bases not matched to a gene. Germline lookup yields CDR1 SGHTA and CDR2 FQGNSA. In nucleotides, the CDR3 is TGTGCCAGCAGCTCCGCAGCAGGGGGAACAGATACGCAGTATTTT. As protein: CASSSAAGGTDTQYF.

In this sample, this clone turned up once. The V gene is TRBV10-3, the J gene TRBJ1-1; D ambiguous. The CDR3 length is 13 residues. Per germline, CDR1 ENHRY and CDR2 SYGVKD. Trimming left V 4 bases short and J 0 bases short, with 6 bases between. CDR3 sequence (DNA): TGTGCCATCAGTGGATGGGTGAACACTGAAGCTTTCTTT. Amino acid sequence: CAISGWVNTEAFF.